This is a list of T cell receptor beta chains from one sample in a study of cytomegalovirus exposure and HLA in healthy donors. The method was immunoSEQ multiplex PCR; TCRdb's version includes in-frame clones alone and lacks a portion of them. There are fewer than 250,000 clones in the sample; under 80% occur only once, and 4.5% to 5.5% lies in the top ten. The material sequenced was PBMCs. Receptors were obtained from a man younger than 40 in good health and CMV-seropositive. Both conserved end residues are part of each CDR3. Each record gives: clone size, J gene, V gene, CDR3 protein. Clone sizes are given selectively: once, few, many, or a class where the clone is expanded.

size: .
J: TRBJ1-2
V: TRBV27
CDR3: CASSPRAGIYGYTF

size: few
J: TRBJ2-5
V: TRBV19
CDR3: CASSRQGPQGTQYF

size: few
J: TRBJ2-7
V: TRBV7-2
CDR3: CASTLLPGQGSEQYF

size: few
J: TRBJ1-1
V: TRBV5-1
CDR3: CASSPAGVDTEAFF

size: .
J: TRBJ2-2
V: TRBV7-2
CDR3: CASSLGRGGPKMGELFF

size: .
J: TRBJ2-3
V: TRBV4-3
CDR3: CASSRNSGGADGGTQYF

size: .
J: TRBJ2-7
V: TRBV7-2
CDR3: CASSLTGPYEQYF

size: .
J: TRBJ2-1
V: TRBV9
CDR3: CASSVGGRPYNEQFF

size: .
J: TRBJ2-1
V: TRBV9
CDR3: CASSVVFGGVNEQFF

size: .
J: TRBJ1-5
V: TRBV15
CDR3: CATSRRGRAENQPQHF

size: .
J: TRBJ2-2
V: TRBV7-6
CDR3: CASSSFGQNTGELFF

size: .
J: TRBJ2-7
V: TRBV28
CDR3: CASSSHYEQYF

size: .
J: TRBJ2-1
V: TRBV7-9
CDR3: CSIFHAVLGPLGEQFF

size: .
J: TRBJ2-5
V: TRBV18
CDR3: CASSPASGVGGETQYF

size: .
J: TRBJ2-3
V: TRBV4-3
CDR3: CASSQGRREGTDTQYF

size: .
J: TRBJ1-5
V: TRBV14
CDR3: CASSPDKDRENQPQHF

size: .
J: TRBJ2-5
V: TRBV18
CDR3: CASSPGRARETQYF

size: once
J: TRBJ1-2
V: TRBV6-1
CDR3: CASSDSSAGYEGYTF

size: .
J: TRBJ2-7
V: TRBV7-2
CDR3: CASSFPGVSEQYF

size: .
J: TRBJ1-2
V: TRBV7-3
CDR3: CASSLTARGQGGYTF

size: .
J: TRBJ1-3
V: TRBV5-4
CDR3: CASSSEGAGRSGNTIYF

size: .
J: TRBJ2-1
V: TRBV28
CDR3: CASSPTGNEQFF

size: .
J: TRBJ1-1
V: TRBV9
CDR3: CASSVPPTANTEAFF

size: .
J: TRBJ1-5
V: TRBV7-2
CDR3: CASSLGGYSNQPQHF

size: few
J: TRBJ2-5
V: TRBV18
CDR3: CASSRKETQYF

size: .
J: TRBJ2-2
V: TRBV13
CDR3: CASSSVAGVAGELFF

size: .
J: TRBJ2-5
V: TRBV30
CDR3: CAWSVGAGGYETQYF

size: .
J: TRBJ1-3
V: TRBV7-9
CDR3: CASRADRENTIYF

size: .
J: TRBJ2-7
V: TRBV29-1
CDR3: CSVATETGYYEQYF

size: .
J: TRBJ1-2
V: TRBV5-1
CDR3: CASSFGTGNGYTF

size: .
J: TRBJ2-5
V: TRBV7-9
CDR3: CASSLDGRGTQYF

size: .
J: TRBJ1-2
V: TRBV30
CDR3: CAWSVPETILSNYGYTF

size: .
J: TRBJ2-7
V: TRBV30
CDR3: CAWSMTGISYEQYF

size: .
J: TRBJ2-5
V: TRBV25-1
CDR3: CASSKPSGDSRTQYF

size: .
J: TRBJ2-1
V: TRBV7-2
CDR3: CASSPPGGLYNEQFF

size: .
J: TRBJ1-4
V: TRBV18
CDR3: CASSPPNSQKEKLFF

size: .
J: TRBJ1-2
V: TRBV5-6
CDR3: CASSLDSSYGYTF

size: few
J: TRBJ2-1
V: TRBV11-3
CDR3: CASSQKLAGGEQFF

size: .
J: TRBJ1-1
V: TRBV5-1
CDR3: CASSIPGTVTEAFF

size: .
J: TRBJ2-5
V: TRBV27
CDR3: CASRGQPQETQYF

size: once
J: TRBJ2-3
V: TRBV19
CDR3: CASSIWSLAESSTDTQYF

size: .
J: TRBJ2-3
V: TRBV19
CDR3: CASSMPGDSDTQYF

size: few
J: TRBJ2-7
V: TRBV9
CDR3: CASSVGSGLASYEQYF

size: .
J: TRBJ1-1
V: TRBV19
CDR3: CASRLPGAKRGEAFF

size: .
J: TRBJ2-3
V: TRBV13
CDR3: CASSRRLAGITDTQYF

size: .
J: TRBJ2-3
V: TRBV19
CDR3: CASSPFVGGLTDTQYF

size: .
J: TRBJ2-1
V: TRBV29-1
CDR3: CSVAGNEQFF

size: few
J: TRBJ2-7
V: TRBV21-1
CDR3: CASSKGGGTGDYEQYF

size: .
J: TRBJ1-4
V: TRBV10-3
CDR3: CATRIGQSNEKLFF

size: .
J: TRBJ1-5
V: TRBV13
CDR3: CASSLGGHLNQPQHF

size: .
J: TRBJ1-6
V: TRBV10-3
CDR3: CAISESRGQGNSPLHF

size: .
J: TRBJ1-5
V: TRBV6-1
CDR3: CASSTGTYYQPQHF

size: .
J: TRBJ1-1
V: TRBV5-4
CDR3: CASSRDRNTEAFF

size: .
J: TRBJ1-2
V: TRBV12-2
CDR3: CASRPLGGQECNGYTF

size: .
J: TRBJ1-2
V: TRBV7-9
CDR3: CASSLVYRDNYGYTF

size: .
J: TRBJ2-1
V: TRBV28
CDR3: CASSFPRGGVNEQFF

size: few
J: TRBJ1-2
V: TRBV6-5
CDR3: CASSRGGGYTF